This T cell receptor beta chain appears in the sequencing data of a study of Graves' ophthalmopathy and Graves' hyperthyroidism. Study overall: The study drew peripheral blood at initial diagnosis, before any treatment.

With respect to this clonotype: Its antigen is unknown.

Hyperthyroidism was considered stable when no ophthalmopathy appeared within 18 months of follow-up. Uncontrolled infections, pregnancy, lactation or other autoimmune diseases led to patient exclusion. The CDR3 loop spans 14 amino acids. V gave up 2 bases and J gave up 7 bases, with 15 bases separating them. From germline, CDR1 is MNHEY and CDR2 SVGEGT. Study conclusions and caveats: Detected in blood as well were most expanded thyroid clonotypes with frequency above 0.001.

From RNA, the CDR3 regions of TCR beta chains were amplified and sequenced. HTBI primers were used in a first-round RT-PCR, which preceded a second-round multiplex PCR. TCRdb used MiXCR to reprocess the multiplex PCR reads, holding one entry per CDR3 protein. Here the sample spans about 620,000 distinct CDR3 sequences, 22% being singletons. The sequencing input was peripheral blood. The TCR comes from a woman aged 18-29 years with stable Graves' hyperthyroidism. Some clones in this sample may be carry-over from other donors' samples. V usage is TRBV6-2 or TRBV6-3 and J usage is TRBJ2-7; D is possibly TRBD1 (6 bases). The CDR3: CASSYGGSILEQYF. In DNA, the CDR3 is TGTGCCAGCAGTTACGGGGGCTCTATATTGGAGCAGTACTTC.